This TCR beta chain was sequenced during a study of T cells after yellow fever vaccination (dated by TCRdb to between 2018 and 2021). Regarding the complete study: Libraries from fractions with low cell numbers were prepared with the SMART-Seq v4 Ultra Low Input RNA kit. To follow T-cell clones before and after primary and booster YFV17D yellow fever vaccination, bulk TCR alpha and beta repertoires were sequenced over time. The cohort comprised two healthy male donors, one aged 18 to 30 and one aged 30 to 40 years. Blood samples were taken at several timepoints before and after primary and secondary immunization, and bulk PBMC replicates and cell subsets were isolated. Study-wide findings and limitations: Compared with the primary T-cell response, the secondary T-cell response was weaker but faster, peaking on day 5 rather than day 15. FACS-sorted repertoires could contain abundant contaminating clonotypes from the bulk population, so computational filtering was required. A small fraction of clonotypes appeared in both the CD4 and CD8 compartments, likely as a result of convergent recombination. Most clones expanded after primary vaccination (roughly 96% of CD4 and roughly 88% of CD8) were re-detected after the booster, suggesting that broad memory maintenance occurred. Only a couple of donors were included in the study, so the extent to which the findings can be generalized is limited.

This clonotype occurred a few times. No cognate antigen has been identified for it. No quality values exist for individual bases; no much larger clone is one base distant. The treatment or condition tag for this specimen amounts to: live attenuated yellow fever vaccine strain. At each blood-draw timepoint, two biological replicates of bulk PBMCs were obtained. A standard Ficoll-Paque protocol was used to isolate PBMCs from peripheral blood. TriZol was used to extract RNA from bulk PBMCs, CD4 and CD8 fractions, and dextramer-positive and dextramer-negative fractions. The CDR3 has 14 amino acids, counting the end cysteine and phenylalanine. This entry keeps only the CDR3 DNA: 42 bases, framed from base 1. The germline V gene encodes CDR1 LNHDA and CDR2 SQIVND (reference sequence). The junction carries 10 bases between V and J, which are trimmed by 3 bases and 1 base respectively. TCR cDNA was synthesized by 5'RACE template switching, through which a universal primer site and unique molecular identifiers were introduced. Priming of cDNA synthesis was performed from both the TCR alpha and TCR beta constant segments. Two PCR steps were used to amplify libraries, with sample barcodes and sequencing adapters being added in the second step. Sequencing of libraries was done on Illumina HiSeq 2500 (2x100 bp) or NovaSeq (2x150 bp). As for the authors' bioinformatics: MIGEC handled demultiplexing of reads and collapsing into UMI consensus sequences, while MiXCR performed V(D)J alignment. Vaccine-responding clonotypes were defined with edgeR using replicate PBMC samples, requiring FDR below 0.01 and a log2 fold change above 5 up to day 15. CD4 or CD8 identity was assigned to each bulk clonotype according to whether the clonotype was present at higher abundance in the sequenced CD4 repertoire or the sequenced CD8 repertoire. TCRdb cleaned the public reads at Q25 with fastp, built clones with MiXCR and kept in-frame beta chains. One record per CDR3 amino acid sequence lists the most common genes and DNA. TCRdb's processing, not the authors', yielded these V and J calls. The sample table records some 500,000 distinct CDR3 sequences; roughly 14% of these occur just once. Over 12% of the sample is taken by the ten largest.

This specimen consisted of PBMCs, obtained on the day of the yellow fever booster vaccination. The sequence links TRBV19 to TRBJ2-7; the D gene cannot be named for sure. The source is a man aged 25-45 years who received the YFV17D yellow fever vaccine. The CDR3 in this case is CASSMNGPSYEQYF. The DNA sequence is TGTGCCAGTAGTATGAACGGCCCGTCCTACGAGCAGTACTTC.